This T cell receptor (beta chain) was found in a study of PD-L1 blockade in urothelial cancer (TCRdb year 2017). General notes on the study: Therapy was started at some point between 2013 and 2015 for all patients, and atezolizumab 1,200 mg was administered intravenously every 3 weeks. Roughly ten patients achieved durable clinical benefit and approximately 20 did not. Durable clinical benefit was defined as progression-free survival longer than 6 months, and TCR features were also tested against progression-free and overall survival. In the same patients, whole exome sequencing and RNA sequencing of pretreatment tumors were performed in addition to TCR sequencing. Pretreatment tumor samples, along with matched peripheral blood serially collected before and after atezolizumab treatment, were subjected to TCR sequencing. Patients had an ECOG performance status of 0 or 1 and had received between 0 and 3 prior chemotherapy regimens. Under 30 patients had pretreatment blood TCR-seq, around 24 had at least one posttreatment blood collection, and around 24 had tumor TCR-seq. A median of about 150,000 T cells and 80,000 or so unique TCRs was obtained from blood samples, and a median clonality of approximately 0.08 was observed. Blood samples were analyzed 3 weeks after the start of treatment (second dose) and 6 weeks after the start of treatment. Somatic, immune and clinical correlates of response to PD-L1 blockade with atezolizumab in urothelial cancer were the focus of an exploratory multi-omic analysis. About 90% of the roughly 29 patients were identified as males with urothelial cancer of bladder origin, and a prior smoking history was reported by 18 of 29 patients. Study-wide findings and limitations: Because of the small sample size (n ≈ 31) and the many exploratory analyses performed, the results are intended to be regarded as hypothesis-generating. Improved progression-free and overall survival was associated with having pretreatment peripheral blood TCR clonality below the median. Among patients with durable benefit, tumor-associated TCR clones showed greater expansion in peripheral blood 3 weeks after treatment started (n ≈ 20, p = 0.022).

The cohort comprised fewer than 35 patients with locally advanced or metastatic urothelial carcinoma treated at Memorial Sloan Kettering on a trial protocol. Peripheral blood mononuclear cells were collected pretreatment and during treatment, at between 1 and 8 total time points per patient. The Qiagen DNeasy Blood extraction kit was used to purify genomic DNA from total PBMCs and tumor samples. PBMCs were collected pretreatment and during treatment, and were isolated and stored as previously described. Each PCR received spiked-in synthetic TCR analog templates so that absolute template abundance could be estimated from read counts. Using the immunoSEQ assay, TCRbeta CDR3 regions were amplified from genomic DNA with bias-controlled V and J gene primers. Rearranged TCRbeta segments were sequenced at approximately 20X coverage. As for how the authors treated the data: Sequencing errors were corrected by clustering, and CDR3s were annotated against IMGT so that V, D and J genes could be assigned. Downstream analyses used only productive TCRbeta rearrangements, leaving out any out-of-frame or stop-codon sequences. Clonality was calculated as one minus the Shannon entropy normalized by the log of the number of unique productive sequences. Clones differing between time points or between blood and tumor were identified by Fisher's exact test with Benjamini-Hochberg correction at adjusted p below 0.01. The table comes from immuneACCESS by way of TCRdb, which keeps in-frame sequences with V and J called. Part of the clones is missing from these tables; in studies checked, under half for an unresolved V gene and the rest for unknown reasons. From that table come the V and J calls and clone size; the DNA was used to work out D and trimming. The sample data list 14,000 to 15,000 clones, and roughly 90% of these were observed just once. The ten most abundant clones make up around 15% of the sample.

Concerning this clone: Its antigen is currently not known. Qualities for individual bases were not recorded, and no much larger clone is one base off.

The germline V gene supplies CDR1 SGHRS and CDR2 YFSETQ. V loses 7 bases, J loses 7 bases, and the germline ends lie 9 bases apart. Spanning cysteine to phenylalanine, the CDR3 consists of 12 amino acids. Only the CDR3 region is kept as DNA, spanning 36 bases read in frame from base 1. The clonotype was recovered from a man between 65 and 79 years old with urothelial cancer. This sequence uses TRBV5-1 and TRBJ2-6; the D gene is perhaps TRBD2, from 5 matching bases. The specimen comprised PBMCs, sampled around atezolizumab (anti-PD-L1) treatment. The CDR3 reads as follows: CASRGSANVLTF. The sequenced DNA: TGCGCCAGCCGTGGGAGTGCCAACGTCCTGACTTTC.